This TCR beta chain was recorded in a study of blood T cell repertoires in COVID-19. Looking at the study overall: Sites in the United States, Italy and Spain provided acute and convalescent COVID-19 samples. T cells, B-cell-depleted T cells, or PBMCs provided the cDNA or gDNA that served as material.

This clone turned up a few times. In the study's own analysis: Counts of nucleated cells, estimated from reference gene primer amplification, were obtained. Sequencing was performed with immunoSEQ multiplex PCR; in TCRdb, only in-frame clones are kept and a portion is missing. D and trimming come from the DNA, and the V and J calls and clone size come from that table. The data contain approximately 230,000 clones, over 75% of them singletons. Per germline, CDR1 LGHNA and CDR2 YSLEER. This CDR3 is built from 16 residues. The V segment lost 0 bases and the J segment 7 bases; nucleotides outside the gene matches: 7.

The J gene is TRBJ1-4, the V gene TRBV4-3; 8 bases align to TRBD1. The sample consisted of peripheral blood. This TCR derives from a woman between 35 and 50 years old who had recovered from COVID-19. CDR3 residues: CASSQDWGTGGEKLFF. The CDR3 DNA follows: TGCGCCAGCAGCCAAGATTGGGGGACAGGCGGTGAAAAACTGTTTTTT.